The 15 T cell receptor beta chains below were found in one sample sequenced in a study of blood T cell repertoires in COVID-19. The table came from immunoSEQ multiplex PCR; TCRdb's copy has only in-frame clones and leaves some out. The sample has about 180,000 clones, roughly 85% seen once. The specimen sequenced was peripheral blood. Every receptor here comes from a man between 45 and 60 years old with active or convalescent COVID-19.

The CDR3 here is CASSLGGAGLNNEQFF. The CDR3 bases are TGTGCCAGCAGCTTAGGAGGTGCGGGTCTGAACAATGAGCAGTTCTTC. The chain has TRBV7-2 and TRBJ2-1; maybe TRBD2 (5 bases). V shed 1 base and J shed 5 bases, with 15 bases lying between them. The CDR3 has 16 amino acids. Germline assignment: CDR1 SGHTA and CDR2 FQGNSA.

The chain combines TRBV7-9 with TRBJ1-4; 9 bases match TRBD1. Germline-derived CDR1 and CDR2 are SEHNR and FQNEAQ (reference sequence). The CDR3 is 16 residues long. With 4 bases clipped from V and 2 bases from J, the junction kept 5 bases outside the gene matches. CDR3 protein: CASSSGTGTTNEKLFF. The CDR3, as DNA: TGTGCCAGCAGCTCCGGGACAGGGACTACTAATGAAAAACTGTTTTTT. Supplemented by reference TRBV7-9 and TRBJ1-4, the full variable domain reads DTGVSQNPRHKITKRGQNVTFRCDPISEHNRLYWYRQTLGQGPEFLTYFQNEAQLEKSRLLSDRFSAERPKGSFSTLEIQRTEQGDSAMYLCASSSGTGTTNEKLFFGSGTQLSVL.

This sequence joins TRBV4-2 and TRBJ2-3; 8 nucleotides line up with TRBD2. The J segment lost 1 base and the V segment lost 2 bases, leaving 8 bases of the junction unmatched. This CDR3 spans 17 amino acids. CDR1 is LGHNA and CDR2 is YNFKEQ in the germline V gene. CDR3 DNA sequence: TGTGCCAGCAGCCAACTCCACCCGGGACTAGGCACAGATACGCAGTATTTT. The encoded protein is CASSQLHPGLGTDTQYF.

This clone was counted at least ten times. The chain couples TRBV6-5 to TRBJ2-5; 8 nucleotides align to TRBD2. This CDR3 region has 16 residues. Germline V gene lookup returns CDR1 MNHEY and CDR2 SVGAGI. Losses at the gene ends were 0 bases for V and 5 bases for J; bases not matched to a gene: 8. CDR3 in amino acids: CASSYSIGTSGETQYF. The CDR3 DNA sequence: TGTGCCAGCAGTTACTCGATAGGGACTAGTGGGGAGACCCAGTACTTC.

The chain couples TRBV5-1 to TRBJ1-3, with a weak D call TRBD1 (5 bases). Germline CDR1 and CDR2: SGHRS and YFSETQ. CDR3 length: 15 amino acids. V lost 2 bases and J 7 bases, leaving 16 bases between the germline ends. CDR3 sequence reads: CASSLGTQKANTIYF. The CDR3 DNA follows: TGCGCCAGCAGCTTAGGGACTCAGAAGGCGAACACCATATATTTT.

The V gene is TRBV7-6, the J gene TRBJ2-5, with 16 positions matching TRBD2. The CDR3 contains 17 residues. Germline assignment: CDR1 SGHVS and CDR2 FNYEAQ. V lost 4 bases and J lost 1; bases outside the gene matches: 3. The CDR3: CASSSGLAGGPQETQYF. For the CDR3, the DNA is TGTGCCAGCAGCTCGGGACTAGCGGGGGGGCCCCAAGAGACCCAGTACTTC.

This chain joins TRBV6-6 and TRBJ2-1; D is ambiguous. Per germline, CDR1 MNHNY and CDR2 SVGAGI (reference sequence). The CDR3 loop spans 11 amino acids. V was cut by 6 bases and J by 7 bases, with 7 bases left in between. The CDR3 region has the DNA TGTGCCAGCAGCCAACGGAATGAGCAGTTCTTC. Translation: CASSQRNEQFF.

The rearrangement links TRBV11-2 to TRBJ2-3; 10 bases are a match to TRBD1. The CDR3 length is 16 residues. Germline loops: CDR1 SGHAT, CDR2 FQNNGV. After removal of 2 bases from V and 0 bases from J, the junction contained 2 bases not matched to a gene. The CDR3 DNA reads as TGTGCCAGCAGCTTAATGACAGGGGGCAGCACAGATACGCAGTATTTT. Its protein is CASSLMTGGSTDTQYF.

The chain has TRBV25-1 and TRBJ2-7; 15 bases map to TRBD2. This CDR3 spans 15 amino acids. V was clipped by 1 base and J by 8 bases; unmatched bases: 3. Germline assignment: CDR1 MGHDK and CDR2 SYGVNS. The CDR3 region has the DNA TGTGCCAGCAGTGAATCCGGACTAGCGGGAGGGCAGCAGTACTTC. Encoded protein: CASSESGLAGGQQYF.

The CDR3 loop reads CASSSGRDNQPQHF. The CDR3 DNA sequence: TGTGCCAGCAGCAGTGGGCGGGACAATCAGCCCCAGCATTTT. V usage is TRBV7-9 and J usage is TRBJ1-5; D is unclear. V lost 5 bases and J lost 3, with 11 bases in between. Germline CDR1 and CDR2: SEHNR and FQNEAQ (reference sequence). This CDR3 has 14 residues.

This chain connects TRBV7-2 to TRBJ2-2, with a tentative D call TRBD1 (6 bases). V dropped 2 bases and J dropped 4 bases, with 11 bases sitting between them. The CDR3 covers 15 residues. Germline V gene sequence: CDR1 SGHTA, CDR2 FQGNSA. CDR3: CASSLLGAVTGELFF. CDR3 in DNA: TGTGCCAGCAGCTTATTGGGGGCCGTCACCGGGGAGCTGTTTTTT.

This rearrangement joins TRBV19 to TRBJ1-1, with D possibly matching TRBD1 (5 bases). CDR1 and CDR2 (germline): LNHDA, SQIVND (reference sequence). V lost 7 bases and J 5 bases, leaving 17 bases between the germline ends. This CDR3 spans 14 amino acids. The CDR3 loop reads CASNYAGVETEAFF. CDR3 nucleotides: TGTGCCAGTAACTACGCGGGGGTTGAGACTGAAGCTTTCTTT.

The chain employs TRBV18 and TRBJ2-5, with a weak D call TRBD1 (6 bases). Germline assignment: CDR1 KGHSH and CDR2 LQKENI. V lost 4 bases to trimming and J lost 0 bases, with 9 bases between them. The CDR3 covers 14 residues. The DNA for the CDR3 is TGTGCCAGCTCACAATACAGGGACCAAGAGACCCAGTACTTC. Encoded protein: CASSQYRDQETQYF.

The chain carries TRBV6-2 or TRBV6-3 and TRBJ1-3; D is ambiguous. This CDR3 is 14 amino acids long. The germline V gene encodes CDR1 MNHEY and CDR2 SVGEGT. V was trimmed by 2 bases and J by 4 bases, leaving 9 bases between them. CDR3 DNA sequence: TGTGCCAGCAGTTACGGAGGAGCCGGAAACACCATATATTTT. It codes for CASSYGGAGNTIYF.

The chain couples TRBV28 to TRBJ1-1; 7 bases agree with TRBD1. J lost 2 bases, V lost 6 bases, and 12 bases had no gene match. Germline values: CDR1 MDHEN, CDR2 SYDVKM. The CDR3 loop spans 16 amino acids. The CDR3 DNA follows: TGTGCCAGCAGCACCGCCGCAGGGACAGAAAACACTGAAGCTTTCTTT. This translates into CASSTAAGTENTEAFF.